What follows are 4 T cell receptor beta chains derived from one specimen sequenced in a study of blood T cell repertoires in COVID-19. This table comes from immunoSEQ multiplex PCR, and its TCRdb copy is limited to in-frame clones, with some not included. Of about 200,000 clones listed, 80% to 90% are singletons. Sequencing used peripheral blood. The receptors come from a human donor in a cohort sampled during active COVID-19.

This rearrangement joins TRBV27 to TRBJ1-2; weak D call: TRBD1 (6 bases). This CDR3 contains 14 residues. The germline gives CDR1 MNHEY, CDR2 SMNVEV (reference sequence). V lost 4 bases and J 3 bases, leaving 12 bases between the germline ends. CDR3 nucleotide sequence: TGTGCCAGCAGTTATACAGGGAGCTACTATGGCTACACCTTC. It specifies CASSYTGSYYGYTF.

The rearrangement uses TRBV15 and TRBJ2-5, with 7 bases that match TRBD2. Germline V gene sequence: CDR1 LNHNV, CDR2 YYDKDF (reference sequence). V shed 4 bases and J 0 bases; nucleotides not matched to a gene: 2. The CDR3 has 14 residues. The CDR3 DNA follows: TGTGCCACCAGCACGGGGGGTTACCAAGAGACCCAGTACTTC. Translated: CATSTGGYQETQYF.

Here the CDR3 DNA reads TGTGCCAGCTCACCGGACGGACAGGGACCTTTAATCCCCCTCCACTTT. It translates to CASSPDGQGPLIPLHF. This sequence joins TRBV18 and TRBJ1-6; 8 positions match TRBD1. Losses at the gene ends were 3 bases for V and 13 bases for J; bases not matched to a gene: 14. The CDR3 contains 16 residues. From germline, CDR1 is KGHSH and CDR2 LQKENI.

This rearrangement joins TRBV29-1 to TRBJ2-7, with 7 nucleotides matching TRBD1. This CDR3 spans 11 amino acids. V shed 7 bases, J shed 5 bases, and the junction held 5 bases outside the gene matches. The germline V gene encodes CDR1 SQVTM and CDR2 ANQGSEA. The CDR3 coding sequence is TGCAGCGGTCAGGACAGGAACGAGCAGTACTTC. Its protein is CSGQDRNEQYF.